This entry describes one TCR beta chain. No antigen is known for it. The sample comes from a study of CD8 T cells in Susac syndrome. TEMRA cells were FACS-enriched and CD8+ and CD4+ T cells negatively isolated. With 6 bases removed from V and 0 bases from J, the gap between germline ends came to 18 bases. Germline values: CDR1 MGHDK, CDR2 SYGVNS. The length of the CDR3 is 16 residues. RNA was extracted with the RNeasy kit, and a quantity of about 0.5 to 1 ug was reverse transcribed using random hexamers. The CDR3 of TCR beta was amplified by immunoSEQ multiplex PCR across 54 Vbeta and 13 Jbeta. TCRdb used MiXCR to reprocess the immunoSEQ multiplex PCR reads, holding one entry per CDR3 protein. The data show 250,000 to 300,000 distinct CDR3 sequences, with 75% to 85% seen just once and around 0.2% held by the top ten. General study results and limits: TCR sequencing and HLA analysis covered a relatively small number of individuals.

The sequence came from a human donor with multiple sclerosis. Sequenced sample: CD8+ T cells from PBMCs. The rearrangement uses TRBV25-1 and TRBJ2-7; tentatively, D is TRBD2 (6 bases). CDR3 sequence: CASRGVEGRSSYEQYF. The DNA of the CDR3 is TGTGCCAGCAGAGGGGTGGAGGGAAGGAGCTCCTACGAGCAGTACTTC.